The present entry profiles one T cell receptor (beta chain) with its context. The antigen it binds to is not known. No much larger clone exists at a distance of one base, and base qualities are not known. Via the germline V gene (reference sequence), CDR1 is MNHNY and CDR2 SVGAGI. V and J are truncated by 8 bases and 2 bases respectively, leaving an intervening sequence of 21 bases. The CDR3, cysteine through phenylalanine, is 16 amino acids long. CDR3 DNA is the only sequence kept; it has 48 bases, read in frame from the first base. This sample is drawn from a study of T cell changes during pregnancy in multiple sclerosis (dated by TCRdb to the late 2010s). Some background on the complete study: In women with multiple sclerosis, the researchers looked at how the T cell repertoire shifted as pregnancy progressed.

Libraries were prepared through the immunoSEQ multiplex PCR assay. What TCRdb holds here is the immuneACCESS table cut down to in-frame rearrangements. Part of the clones is not present; checked against another copy, under half of the missing clones reflect an unresolved V gene, and the others are unexplained. For this sample the table gives 40,000 to 45,000 clones, of which 88% were detected only once. The biggest ten clones account for 5.5% to 6.5% of the sample. The rearranged segments are TRBV6-6 and TRBJ1-2, and perhaps TRBD1 as D gene, on 5 matching bases. The sequence was collected from a female donor in good health, enrolled as a control in a pregnancy study. This specimen was CD8+ T cells from peripheral blood mononuclear cells, taken after pregnancy. The DNA sequence reads TGTGCCAGCCGTTTGGGGGGAGTAGGGACCAACTATGGCTACACCTTC. It specifies CASRLGGVGTNYGYTF.